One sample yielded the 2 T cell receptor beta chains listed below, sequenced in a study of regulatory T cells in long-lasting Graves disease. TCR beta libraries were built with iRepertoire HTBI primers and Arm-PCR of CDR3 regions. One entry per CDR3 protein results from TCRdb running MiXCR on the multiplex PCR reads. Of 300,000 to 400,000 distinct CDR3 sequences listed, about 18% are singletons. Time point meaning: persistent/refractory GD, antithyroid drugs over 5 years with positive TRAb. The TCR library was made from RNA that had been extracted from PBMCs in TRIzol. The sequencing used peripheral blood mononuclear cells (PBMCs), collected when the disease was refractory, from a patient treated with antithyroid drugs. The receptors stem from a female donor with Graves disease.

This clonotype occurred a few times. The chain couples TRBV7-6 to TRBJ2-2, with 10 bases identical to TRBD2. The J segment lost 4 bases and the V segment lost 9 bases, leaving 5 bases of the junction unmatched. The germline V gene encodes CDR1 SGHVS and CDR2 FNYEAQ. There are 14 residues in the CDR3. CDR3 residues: CARLAGVITGELFF. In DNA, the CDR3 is TGTGCCAGGCTAGCGGGGGTTATCACCGGGGAGCTGTTTTTT.

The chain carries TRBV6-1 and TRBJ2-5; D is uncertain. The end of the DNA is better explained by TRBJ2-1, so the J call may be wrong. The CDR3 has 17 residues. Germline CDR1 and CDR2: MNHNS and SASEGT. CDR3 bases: TGTGCCAGCAGCTCCGGCCCTCCGTCCGAGCTTTACAATGAGCAGTTCTTC. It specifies CASSSGPPSELYNEQFF.